The 5 T cell receptor beta chains reported below all come from one sample, sequenced in a study of OX40 agonist ivuxolimab in advanced cancers. Generated by immunoSEQ multiplex PCR, the TCRdb table keeps only in-frame clones and is missing some. This sample has roughly 70,000 clones, with about nine tenths found just once. Source: CD4+ or CD8+ T cells sorted from blood, taken in a trial of the OX40 agonist ivuxolimab. These receptors came from an adult with an advanced solid tumor such as melanoma, head and neck, liver or kidney cancer.

The chain is built from TRBV28 and TRBJ2-7; D remains unclear. V was clipped by 6 bases and J by 3 bases, with 12 bases between them. The CDR3 runs to 13 residues. CDR1 is MDHEN, CDR2 SYDVKM, per germline. The CDR3 DNA sequence: TGTGCCAGCAGATCGGGCAGGTACTACGAGCAGTACTTC. It yields the protein CASRSGRYYEQYF.

This sequence joins TRBV11-3 and TRBJ1-1; a weak D match, TRBD1 (6 bases). V lost 1 base to trimming and J lost 7 bases, with 13 bases between them. The CDR3 sequence is 14 residues long. CDR1 SGHNT and CDR2 YENEEA come from the germline V gene. This CDR3 reads CASSLVRRGREAFF. As DNA, the CDR3 is TGTGCCAGCAGCTTAGTTCGCAGGGGCCGTGAAGCTTTCTTT.

This chain joins TRBV19 and TRBJ2-3; no firm D call. Germline values: CDR1 LNHDA, CDR2 SQIVND (reference sequence). CDR3 length equals 15 residues. Deletions cut 2 bases from V and 1 base from J, with 10 bases between. CDR3 protein: CASSIQTRGTDTQYF. CDR3 nucleotide sequence: TGTGCCAGTAGTATACAGACCCGGGGCACAGATACGCAGTATTTT. The full variable domain, completed using reference TRBV19 and TRBJ2-3, is DGGITQSPKYLFRKEGQNVTLSCEQNLNHDAMYWYRQDPGQGLRLIYYSQIVNDFQKGDIAEGYSVSREKKESFPLTVTSAQKNPTAFYLCASSIQTRGTDTQYFGPGTRLTVL.

This clone appeared a few times. This rearrangement joins TRBV11-2 to TRBJ1-3; D uncertain. V lost 5 bases, J lost 0 bases, and 14 bases lay in between. The CDR3 spans 16 residues. The germline V gene encodes CDR1 SGHAT and CDR2 FQNNGV. In DNA, the CDR3 is TGTGCCAGCAGCGGCAACTCAGGCTCCTCTGGAAACACCATATATTTT. It yields the protein CASSGNSGSSGNTIYF.

The rearrangement joins TRBV5-1 to TRBJ2-3; D perhaps matches TRBD1 (6 bases). Germline V gene lookup returns CDR1 SGHRS and CDR2 YFSETQ. The CDR3 is 16 residues long. The V gene lost 5 bases and the J gene lost 2 bases, with 18 bases spanning the gap. In DNA, the CDR3 is TGCGCCAGCAGGGGGCTGGGACAACAGGCCACAGATACGCAGTATTTT. Protein product: CASRGLGQQATDTQYF.